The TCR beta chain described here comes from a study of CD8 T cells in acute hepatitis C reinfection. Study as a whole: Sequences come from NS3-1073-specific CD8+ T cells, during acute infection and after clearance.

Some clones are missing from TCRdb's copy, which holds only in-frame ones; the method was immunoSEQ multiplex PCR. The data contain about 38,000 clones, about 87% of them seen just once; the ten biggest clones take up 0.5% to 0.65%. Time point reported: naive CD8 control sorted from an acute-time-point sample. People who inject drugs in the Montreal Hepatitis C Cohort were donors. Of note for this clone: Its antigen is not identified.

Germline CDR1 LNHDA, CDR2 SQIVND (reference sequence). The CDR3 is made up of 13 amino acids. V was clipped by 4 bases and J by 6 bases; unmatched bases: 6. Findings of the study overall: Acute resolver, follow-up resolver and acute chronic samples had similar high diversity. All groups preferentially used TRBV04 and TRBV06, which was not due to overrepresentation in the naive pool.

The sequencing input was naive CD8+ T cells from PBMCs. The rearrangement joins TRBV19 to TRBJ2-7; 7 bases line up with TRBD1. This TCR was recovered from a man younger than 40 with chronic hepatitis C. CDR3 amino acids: CASSTTGAGEQYF. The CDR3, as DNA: TGTGCCAGTAGTACAACAGGGGCGGGCGAGCAGTACTTC.